The 5 T cell receptor beta chains below were found in one sample sequenced in a study of blood T cell repertoires in COVID-19. TCRdb's copy holds only in-frame clones and misses some; the assay was immunoSEQ multiplex PCR. This table has fewer than 85,000 clones, 82% appearing once. The source material was peripheral blood. Receptors originate from a woman aged 60-70 years with acute or convalescent COVID-19.

The chain uses TRBV6-5 and TRBJ2-5, with D possibly matching TRBD1 (5 bases). This CDR3 is built from 13 residues. V lost 3 bases and J 5 bases, leaving 10 bases between the germline ends. Germline V gene sequence: CDR1 MNHEY, CDR2 SVGAGI. Written as DNA, the CDR3 is TGTGCCAGCAGTTATCAGGGTCGGGAGACCCAGTACTTC. It is translated as CASSYQGRETQYF.

The V and J genes are TRBV6-8 and TRBJ1-5, with 8 positions matching TRBD1. J lost 0 bases, V lost 0 bases, and 13 bases had no gene match. Germline V gives CDR1 MNHGY, CDR2 SAAAGT. The CDR3 sequence is 20 residues long. The CDR3 nucleotides read TGTGCCAGCAGTTACTCGCTCGGCCAGACAGGGGAGCTTAGCAATCAGCCCCAGCATTTT. It encodes CASSYSLGQTGELSNQPQHF.

The chain is built from TRBV2 and TRBJ1-2; 9 bases map to TRBD1. The V gene's germline CDR1 is SNHLY and CDR2 FYNNEI. This CDR3 has 17 residues. V shed 9 bases, J shed 1 base, and the junction held 15 bases outside the gene matches. This chain's CDR3 is CASLIRDRVEINYGYTF. CDR3 coding DNA: TGTGCCAGTCTAATCCGGGACAGGGTCGAGATTAACTATGGCTACACCTTC.

V gene TRBV5-1 combines with J gene TRBJ1-6; 9 bases map to TRBD1. V lost 4 bases to trimming and J lost 10 bases; unmatched junction nucleotides: 9. Per germline, CDR1 SGHRS and CDR2 YFSETQ. This CDR3 region has 15 residues. In DNA, the CDR3 is TGCGCCAGCAGCCTGGGACAGGGCAATAGATCACCCCTCCACTTT. This sequence encodes CASSLGQGNRSPLHF.

This chain connects TRBV25-1 to TRBJ1-2; D unclear. Germline V CDR1 and CDR2: MGHDK, SYGVNS. This CDR3 spans 12 amino acids. V was cut by 1 base and J by 8 bases, with 8 bases left in between. CDR3 loop: CASSEFRVGYTF. In DNA form, the CDR3 reads TGTGCCAGCAGTGAATTTCGAGTGGGCTACACCTTC.